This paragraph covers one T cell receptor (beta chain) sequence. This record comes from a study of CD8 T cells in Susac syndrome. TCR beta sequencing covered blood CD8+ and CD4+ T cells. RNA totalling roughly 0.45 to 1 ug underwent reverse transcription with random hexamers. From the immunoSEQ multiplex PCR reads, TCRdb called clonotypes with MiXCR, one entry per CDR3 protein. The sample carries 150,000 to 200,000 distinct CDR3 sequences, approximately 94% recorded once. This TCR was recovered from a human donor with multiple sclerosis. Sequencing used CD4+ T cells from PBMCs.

This chain's CDR3 is CASSLLQGSTGELFF. In DNA form, the CDR3 reads TGTGCCAGCAGTCTGCTACAAGGCAGCACCGGGGAGCTGTTTTTT. The V call is TRBV2, the J call TRBJ2-2; D uncertain. There are 15 residues in the CDR3. The ends were cut back, 5 bases at V and 4 bases at J, with 14 bases in the middle. Germline V lookup: CDR1 SNHLY, CDR2 FYNNEI.